Detailed here is one T cell receptor beta chain. Its antigen is not yet known. The input lacks base qualities; no much larger clone sits a single base away. As encoded in the germline V gene (reference sequence), CDR1 is LNHDA while CDR2 is SQIVND. Reading from cysteine to phenylalanine, the CDR3 counts 14 amino acids. Only the CDR3 DNA stays, 42 bases, in frame from base 1. Germline trimming amounts to 9 bases on V and 6 bases on J, with 11 as the count of junction bases outside the gene matches. The data derive from a study of T cell repertoires in cytomegalovirus infection (dated by TCRdb to between 2018 and 2021). The study in broad terms: Donor HLA type was relevant to the analysis, as public TCR beta signatures indicated carriage of CMV infection together with the matching HLA type. Overall study results and their limits: In both this cohort and an independent cohort of several hundred donors, the cumulative frequency of public TCR beta family members distinguished carriers of CMV infection plus the relevant HLA type. In the ex vivo response, HLA-C-restricted CMV-specific TCR beta clonotypes were dominant, and in two of eight donors the single most frequent clonotype came from this HLA-C-restricted group.

Sequencing instrument: Illumina HiSeq 1500. TCRdb reworked the public reads: Q25 trimming with fastp, MiXCR clone assembly, productive beta chains retained. CDR3 protein duplicates are merged, each entry listing the most common genes and DNA. This sample comprises 350,000 to 500,000 distinct CDR3 sequences, approximately 33% of them detected only once. Roughly 15% of the sample comes from the top ten. Source material: PBMCs. The clonotype originates from a human donor in good health (CMV status not recorded). Some clones in this sample may be carry-over from other donors' samples. The chain links TRBV19 with TRBJ1-5; 7 middle bases align to TRBD1. The sequenced DNA is TGTGCCAGCCAGGACAGACAGGGTGGTCAGCCCCAGCATTTT. Protein translation: CASQDRQGGQPQHF.